This T cell receptor beta chain was captured in a study of T cell responses to AZD1222 COVID-19 vaccine. Findings and caveats of the study: When two AZD1222 doses had been given, Spike-specific TCR breadth and depth rose.

Profiling relied on immunoSEQ multiplex PCR, and the TCRdb table lists in-frame clones only, not all of them. The table has 50,000 or so clones, about 80% seen once. Points on this clone: Its antigen is as yet unknown.

The V segment lost 7 bases and the J segment 6 bases; nucleotides outside the gene matches: 4. CDR3 length: 13 amino acids. Looked up from germline, CDR1 is MNHEY and CDR2 is SVGAGI. This sequence originates from an adult who received the AZD1222 COVID-19 vaccine. The chain is built from TRBV6-5 and TRBJ1-5; 9 bases match TRBD1. The sequencing used peripheral blood, collected 28 days after the second AZD1222 dose. CDR3 in amino acids: CASTVQGAQPQHF. DNA for the CDR3: TGTGCCAGCACTGTACAGGGGGCTCAGCCCCAGCATTTT.